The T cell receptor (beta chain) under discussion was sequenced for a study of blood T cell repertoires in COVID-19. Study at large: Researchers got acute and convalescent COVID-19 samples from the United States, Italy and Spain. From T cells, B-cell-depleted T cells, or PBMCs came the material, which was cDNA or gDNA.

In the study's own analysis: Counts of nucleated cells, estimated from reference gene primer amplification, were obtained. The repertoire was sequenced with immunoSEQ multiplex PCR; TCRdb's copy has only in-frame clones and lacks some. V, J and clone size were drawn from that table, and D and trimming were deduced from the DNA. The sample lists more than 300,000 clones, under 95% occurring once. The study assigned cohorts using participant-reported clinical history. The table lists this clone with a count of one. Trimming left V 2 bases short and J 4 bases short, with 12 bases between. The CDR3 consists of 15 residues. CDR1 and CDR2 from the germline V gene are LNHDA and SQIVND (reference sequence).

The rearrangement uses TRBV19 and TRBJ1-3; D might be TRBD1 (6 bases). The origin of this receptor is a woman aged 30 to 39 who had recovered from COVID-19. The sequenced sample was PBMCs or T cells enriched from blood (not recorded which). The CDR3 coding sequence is TGTGCCAGTAGTATATCACAGGGAAGAGGAAACACCATATATTTT. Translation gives CASSISQGRGNTIYF.